This T cell receptor beta chain is from a study of vaccination and CD4 T cells after COVID-19. Remarks on this clonotype: The antigen is undetermined.

Documented treatment: approximately 10-day PBMC culture with coronavirus spike peptide pools or control peptides (ViraFEST assay). Sequencing of cultured CD4+ T cell DNA used the Oncomine TCR Beta short-read assay. TCRdb re-called the PCR reads through MiXCR, storing one row per CDR3 protein. Found here are some 11,000 distinct CDR3 sequences, 54% of them singletons; the top ten hold around 9%. Sequencing was done on a sample of CD4+ T cells from blood, cultured in vitro. This TCR derives from a human donor who had recovered from COVID-19.

The CDR3 sequence: CASTPGLGAGETQYF. The CDR3 region has the DNA TGTGCCAGCACCCCAGGATTGGGGGCCGGTGAGACCCAGTACTTC. The rearrangement links TRBV2 to TRBJ2-5; tentatively, D is TRBD1 (6 bases). CDR1 is SNHLY, CDR2 FYNNEI, per germline. This CDR3 has 15 residues. V was shortened by 7 bases and J by 5 bases, with 20 bases between the two germline ends.